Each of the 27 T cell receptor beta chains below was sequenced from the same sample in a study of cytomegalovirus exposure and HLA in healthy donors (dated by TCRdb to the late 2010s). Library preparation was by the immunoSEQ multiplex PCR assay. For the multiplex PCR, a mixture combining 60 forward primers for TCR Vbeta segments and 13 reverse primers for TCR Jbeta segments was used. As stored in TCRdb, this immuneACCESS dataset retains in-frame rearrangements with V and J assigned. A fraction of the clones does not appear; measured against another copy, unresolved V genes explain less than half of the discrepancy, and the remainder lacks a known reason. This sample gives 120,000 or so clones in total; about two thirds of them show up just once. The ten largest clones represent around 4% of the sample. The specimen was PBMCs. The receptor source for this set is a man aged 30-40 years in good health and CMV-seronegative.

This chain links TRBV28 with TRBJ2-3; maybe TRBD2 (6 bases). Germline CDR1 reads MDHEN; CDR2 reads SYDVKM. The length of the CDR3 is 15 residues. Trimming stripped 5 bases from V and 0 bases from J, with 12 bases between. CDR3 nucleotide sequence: TGTGCCAGCAGTGGAGGGGTTTCTAGCACAGATACGCAGTATTTT. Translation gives CASSGGVSSTDTQYF.

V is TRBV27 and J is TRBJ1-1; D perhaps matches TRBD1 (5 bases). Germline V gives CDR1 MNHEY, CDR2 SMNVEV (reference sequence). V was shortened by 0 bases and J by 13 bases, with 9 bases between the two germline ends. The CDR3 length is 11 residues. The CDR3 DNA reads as TGTGCCAGCAGTTTATCTAACAGGATTTTCTTT. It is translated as CASSLSNRIFF.

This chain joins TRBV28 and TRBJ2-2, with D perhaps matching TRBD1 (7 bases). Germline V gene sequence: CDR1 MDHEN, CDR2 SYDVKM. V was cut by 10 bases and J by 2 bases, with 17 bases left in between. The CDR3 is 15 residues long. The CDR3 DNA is TGTGCCATCCGGAGGGGGGACAGAAACACCGGGGAGCTGTTTTTT. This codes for CAIRRGDRNTGELFF.

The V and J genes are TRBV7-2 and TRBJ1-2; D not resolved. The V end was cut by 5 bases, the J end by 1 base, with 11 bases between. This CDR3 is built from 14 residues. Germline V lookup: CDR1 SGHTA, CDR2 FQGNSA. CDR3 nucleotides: TGTGCCAGCAGCCTCGAGTCCAATAACTATGGCTACACCTTC. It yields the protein CASSLESNNYGYTF.

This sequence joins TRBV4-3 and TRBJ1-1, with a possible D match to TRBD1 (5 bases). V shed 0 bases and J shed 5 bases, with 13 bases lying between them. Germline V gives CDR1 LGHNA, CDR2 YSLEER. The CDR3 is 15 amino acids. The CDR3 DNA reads TGCGCCAGCAGCCAAGAAAGACAGTATGAAACTGAAGCTTTCTTT. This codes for CASSQERQYETEAFF.

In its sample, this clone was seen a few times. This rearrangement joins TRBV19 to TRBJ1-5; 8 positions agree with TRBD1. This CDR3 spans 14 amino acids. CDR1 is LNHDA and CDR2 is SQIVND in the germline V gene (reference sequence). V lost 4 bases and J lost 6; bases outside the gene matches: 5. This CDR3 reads CASSNQGAAQPQHF. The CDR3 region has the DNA TGTGCCAGTAGTAATCAGGGGGCGGCTCAGCCCCAGCATTTT.

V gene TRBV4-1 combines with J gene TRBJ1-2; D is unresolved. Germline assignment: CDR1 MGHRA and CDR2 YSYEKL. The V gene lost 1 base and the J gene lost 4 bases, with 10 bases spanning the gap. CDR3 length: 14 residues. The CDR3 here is CASSQVEELYGYTF. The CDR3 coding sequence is TGCGCCAGCAGCCAAGTTGAAGAACTCTATGGCTACACCTTC.

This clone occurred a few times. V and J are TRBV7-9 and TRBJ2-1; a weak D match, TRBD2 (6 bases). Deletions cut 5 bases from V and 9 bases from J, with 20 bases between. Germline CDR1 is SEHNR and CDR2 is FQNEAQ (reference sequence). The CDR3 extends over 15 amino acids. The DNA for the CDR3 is TGTGCCAGCAGCCCCCAAGCCGGAGGGCCGGGTGAGCAGTTCTTC. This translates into CASSPQAGGPGEQFF.

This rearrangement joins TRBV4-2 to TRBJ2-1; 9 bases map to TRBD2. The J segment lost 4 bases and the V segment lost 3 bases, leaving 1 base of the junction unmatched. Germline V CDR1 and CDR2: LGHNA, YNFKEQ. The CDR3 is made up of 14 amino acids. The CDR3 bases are TGTGCCAGCAGCCAGCGGGGGGGTTACAATGAGCAGTTCTTC. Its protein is CASSQRGGYNEQFF.

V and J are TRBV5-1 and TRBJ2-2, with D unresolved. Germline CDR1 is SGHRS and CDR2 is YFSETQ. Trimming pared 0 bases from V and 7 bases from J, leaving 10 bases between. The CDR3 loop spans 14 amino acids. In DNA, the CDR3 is TGCGCCAGCAGCTTGGGGCAGGCTGACGGGGAGCTGTTTTTT. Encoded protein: CASSLGQADGELFF. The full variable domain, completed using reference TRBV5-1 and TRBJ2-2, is KAGVTQTPRYLIKTRGQQVTLSCSPISGHRSVSWYQQTPGQGLQFLFEYFSETQRNKGNFPGRFSGRQFSNSRSEMNVSTLELGDSALYLCASSLGQADGELFFGEGSRLTVL.

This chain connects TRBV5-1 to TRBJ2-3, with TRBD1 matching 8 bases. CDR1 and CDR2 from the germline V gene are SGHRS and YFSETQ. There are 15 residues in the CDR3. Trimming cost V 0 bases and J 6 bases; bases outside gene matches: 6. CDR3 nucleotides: TGCGCCAGCAGCTTGGTGACAGGGGCGGCGGATACGCAGTATTTT. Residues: CASSLVTGAADTQYF.

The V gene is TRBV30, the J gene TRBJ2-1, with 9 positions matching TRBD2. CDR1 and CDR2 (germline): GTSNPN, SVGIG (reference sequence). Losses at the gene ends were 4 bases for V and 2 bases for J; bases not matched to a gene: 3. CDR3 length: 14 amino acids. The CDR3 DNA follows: TGTGCCTGGAAACTAGCGGGCCCCTACAATGAGCAGTTCTTC. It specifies CAWKLAGPYNEQFF.

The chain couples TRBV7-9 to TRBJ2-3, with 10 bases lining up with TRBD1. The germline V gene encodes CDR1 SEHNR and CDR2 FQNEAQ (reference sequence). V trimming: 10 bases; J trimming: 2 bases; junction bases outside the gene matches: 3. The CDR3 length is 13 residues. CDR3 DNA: TGTGCCAACGGACAGGGGGACACAGATACGCAGTATTTT. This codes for CANGQGDTDTQYF.

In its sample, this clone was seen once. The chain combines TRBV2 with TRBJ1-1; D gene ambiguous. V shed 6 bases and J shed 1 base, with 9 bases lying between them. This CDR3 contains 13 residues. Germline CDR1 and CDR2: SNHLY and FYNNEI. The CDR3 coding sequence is TGTGCCAGCAGCAGTGGGAGGAACACTGAAGCTTTCTTT. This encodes CASSSGRNTEAFF.

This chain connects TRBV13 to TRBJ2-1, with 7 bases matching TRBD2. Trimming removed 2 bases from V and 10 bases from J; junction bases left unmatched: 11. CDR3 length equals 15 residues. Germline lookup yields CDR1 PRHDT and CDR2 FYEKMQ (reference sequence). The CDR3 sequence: CASSLLGGRAREQFF. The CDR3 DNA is TGTGCCAGCAGCTTACTCGGGGGGAGGGCGCGGGAGCAGTTCTTC.

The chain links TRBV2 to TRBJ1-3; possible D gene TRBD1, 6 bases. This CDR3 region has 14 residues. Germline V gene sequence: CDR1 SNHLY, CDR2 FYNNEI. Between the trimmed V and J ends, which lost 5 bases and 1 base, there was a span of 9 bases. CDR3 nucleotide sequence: TGTGCCAGCAGTTCACAGGGTTCTGGAAACACCATATATTTT. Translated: CASSSQGSGNTIYF.

The CDR3 spells CASSLGDAGELFF. CDR3 nucleotide sequence: TGTGCCAGCAGCTTAGGGGATGCCGGGGAGCTGTTTTTT. The chain carries TRBV5-4 and TRBJ2-2; possibly TRBD1 for D (5 bases). V gave up 2 bases and J gave up 6 bases, with 8 bases separating them. The CDR3 consists of 13 residues. Germline CDR1 reads SGHNT; CDR2 reads YYREEE (reference sequence).

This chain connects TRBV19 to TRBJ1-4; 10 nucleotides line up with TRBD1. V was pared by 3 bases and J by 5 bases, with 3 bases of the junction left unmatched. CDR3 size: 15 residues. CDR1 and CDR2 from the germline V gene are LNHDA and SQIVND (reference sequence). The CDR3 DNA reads TGTGCCAGTAGTATCCGGACAGGGGGAAATGAAAAACTGTTTTTT. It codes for CASSIRTGGNEKLFF.

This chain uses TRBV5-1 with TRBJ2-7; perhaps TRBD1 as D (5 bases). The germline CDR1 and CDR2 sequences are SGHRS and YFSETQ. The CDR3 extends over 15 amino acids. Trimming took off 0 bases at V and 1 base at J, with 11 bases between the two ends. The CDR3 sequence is CASSLGAGHSYEQYF. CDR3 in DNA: TGCGCCAGCAGCTTGGGGGCAGGACATTCCTACGAGCAGTACTTC.

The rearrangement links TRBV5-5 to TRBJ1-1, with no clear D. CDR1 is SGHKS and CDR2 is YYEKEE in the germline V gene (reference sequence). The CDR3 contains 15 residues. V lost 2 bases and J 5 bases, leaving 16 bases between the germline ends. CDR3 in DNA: TGTGCCAGCAGCTTCCATGGTCTCAAGAGGACTGAAGCTTTCTTT. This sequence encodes CASSFHGLKRTEAFF.

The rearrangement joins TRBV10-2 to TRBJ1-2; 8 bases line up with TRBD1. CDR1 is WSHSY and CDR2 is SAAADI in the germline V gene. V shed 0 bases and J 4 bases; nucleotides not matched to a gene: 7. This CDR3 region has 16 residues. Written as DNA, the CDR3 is TGCGCCAGCAGTGAGTCCAGGACAGGGCCTACCTATGGCTACACCTTC. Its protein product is CASSESRTGPTYGYTF.

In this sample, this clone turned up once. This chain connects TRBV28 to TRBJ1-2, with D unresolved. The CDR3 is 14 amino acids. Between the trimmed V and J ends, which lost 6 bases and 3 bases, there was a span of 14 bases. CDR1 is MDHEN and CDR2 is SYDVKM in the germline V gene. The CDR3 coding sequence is TGTGCCAGCAGCCTCGTCCCGGTCTACTATGGCTACACCTTC. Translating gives CASSLVPVYYGYTF.

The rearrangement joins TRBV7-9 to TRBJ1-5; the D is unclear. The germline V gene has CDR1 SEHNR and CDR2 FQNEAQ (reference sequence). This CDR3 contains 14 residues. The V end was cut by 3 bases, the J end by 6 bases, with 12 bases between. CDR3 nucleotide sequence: TGTGCCAGCAGCTTCGGCGGCGGCGGTCAGCCCCAGCATTTT. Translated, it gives CASSFGGGGQPQHF.

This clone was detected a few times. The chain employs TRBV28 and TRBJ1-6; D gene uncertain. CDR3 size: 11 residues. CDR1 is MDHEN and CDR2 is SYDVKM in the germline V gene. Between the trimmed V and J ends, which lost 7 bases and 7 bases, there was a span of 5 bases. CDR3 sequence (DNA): TGTGCCAGCACCAGAAATTCACCCCTCCACTTT. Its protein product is CASTRNSPLHF. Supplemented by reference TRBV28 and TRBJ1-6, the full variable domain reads DVKVTQSSRYLVKRTGEKVFLECVQDMDHENMFWYRQDPGLGLRLIYFSYDVKMKEKGDIPEGYSVSREKKERFSLILESASTNQTSMYLCASTRNSPLHFGNGTRLTVT.

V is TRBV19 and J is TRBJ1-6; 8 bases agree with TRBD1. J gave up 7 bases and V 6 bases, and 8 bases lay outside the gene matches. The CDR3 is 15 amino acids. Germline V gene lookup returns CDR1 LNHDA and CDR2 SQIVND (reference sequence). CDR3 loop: CASRTRTGKNSPLHF. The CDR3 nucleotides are TGTGCCAGTAGGACGCGGACAGGGAAAAATTCACCCCTCCACTTT.

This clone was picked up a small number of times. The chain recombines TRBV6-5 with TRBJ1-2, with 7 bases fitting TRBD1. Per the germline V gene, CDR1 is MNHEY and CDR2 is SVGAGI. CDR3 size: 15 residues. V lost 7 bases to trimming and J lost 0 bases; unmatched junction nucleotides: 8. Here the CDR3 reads CASTTTGFANYGYTF. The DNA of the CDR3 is TGTGCCAGCACCACGACAGGGTTTGCTAACTATGGCTACACCTTC.

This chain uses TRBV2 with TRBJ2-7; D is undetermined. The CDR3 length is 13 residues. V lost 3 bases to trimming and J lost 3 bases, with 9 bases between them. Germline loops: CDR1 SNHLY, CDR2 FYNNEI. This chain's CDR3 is CASSDQPGYEQYF. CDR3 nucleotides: TGTGCCAGCAGTGATCAGCCAGGCTACGAGCAGTACTTC.